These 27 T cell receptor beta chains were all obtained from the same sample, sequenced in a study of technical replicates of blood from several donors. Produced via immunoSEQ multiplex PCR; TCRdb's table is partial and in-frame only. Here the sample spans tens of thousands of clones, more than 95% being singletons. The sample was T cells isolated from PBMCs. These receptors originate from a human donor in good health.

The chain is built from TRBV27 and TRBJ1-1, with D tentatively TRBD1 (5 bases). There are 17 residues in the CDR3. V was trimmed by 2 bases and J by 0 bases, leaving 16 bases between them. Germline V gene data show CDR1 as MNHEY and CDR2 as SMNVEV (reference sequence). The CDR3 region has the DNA TGTGCCAGCAGTTTAGGGGGGGGATGGCGGATGAACACTGAAGCTTTCTTT. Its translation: CASSLGGGWRMNTEAFF.

The CDR3 coding sequence is TGTGCCAGCAGTTTTATCACTGAAGCTTTCTTT. Amino acids: CASSFITEAFF. This sequence joins TRBV28 and TRBJ1-1; D not resolved. Germline CDR1 and CDR2: MDHEN and SYDVKM. The CDR3 runs 11 residues. The V and J ends lost 3 bases and 4 bases respectively, with 3 bases between them.

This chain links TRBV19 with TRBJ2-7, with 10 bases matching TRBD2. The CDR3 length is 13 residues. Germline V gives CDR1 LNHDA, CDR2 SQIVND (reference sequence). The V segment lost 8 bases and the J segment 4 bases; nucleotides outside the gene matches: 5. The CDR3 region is CASSLAGEYEQYF. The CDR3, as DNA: TGTGCCAGTTCCCTAGCGGGGGAATACGAGCAGTACTTC.

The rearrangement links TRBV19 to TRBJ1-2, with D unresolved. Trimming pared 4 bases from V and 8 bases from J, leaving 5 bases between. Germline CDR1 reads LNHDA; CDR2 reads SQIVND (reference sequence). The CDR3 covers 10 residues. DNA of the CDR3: TGTGCCAGTAGTAACCGGGGCTACACCTTC. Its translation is CASSNRGYTF. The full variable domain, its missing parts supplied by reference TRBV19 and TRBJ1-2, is DGGITQSPKYLFRKEGQNVTLSCEQNLNHDAMYWYRQDPGQGLRLIYYSQIVNDFQKGDIAEGYSVSREKKESFPLTVTSAQKNPTAFYLCASSNRGYTFGSGTRLTVV.

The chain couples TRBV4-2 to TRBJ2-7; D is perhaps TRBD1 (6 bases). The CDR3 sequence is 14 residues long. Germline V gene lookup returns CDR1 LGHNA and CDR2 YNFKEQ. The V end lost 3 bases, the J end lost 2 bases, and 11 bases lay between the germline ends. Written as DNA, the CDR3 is TGTGCCAGCAGCCATGGCAGGGGCCCCTACGAGCAGTACTTC. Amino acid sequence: CASSHGRGPYEQYF.

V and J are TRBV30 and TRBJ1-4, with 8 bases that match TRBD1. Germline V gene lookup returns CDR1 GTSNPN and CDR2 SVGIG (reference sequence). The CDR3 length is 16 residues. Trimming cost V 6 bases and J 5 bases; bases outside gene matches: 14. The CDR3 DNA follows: TGTGCCTGCCTCTGGACAGGGACGGGAAAAAATGAAAAACTGTTTTTT. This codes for CACLWTGTGKNEKLFF.

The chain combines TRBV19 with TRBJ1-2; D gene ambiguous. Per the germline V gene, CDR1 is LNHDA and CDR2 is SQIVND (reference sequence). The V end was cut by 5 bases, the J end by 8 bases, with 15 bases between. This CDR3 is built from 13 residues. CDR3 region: CASSPSGRRGYTF. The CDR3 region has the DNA TGTGCCAGTAGTCCGAGTGGACGGAGGGGCTACACCTTC.

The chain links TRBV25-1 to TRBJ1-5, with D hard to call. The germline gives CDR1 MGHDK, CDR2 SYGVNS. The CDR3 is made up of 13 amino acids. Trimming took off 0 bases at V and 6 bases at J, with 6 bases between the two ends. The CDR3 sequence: CASSEYGFQPQHF. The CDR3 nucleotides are TGTGCCAGCAGTGAATACGGGTTTCAGCCCCAGCATTTT.

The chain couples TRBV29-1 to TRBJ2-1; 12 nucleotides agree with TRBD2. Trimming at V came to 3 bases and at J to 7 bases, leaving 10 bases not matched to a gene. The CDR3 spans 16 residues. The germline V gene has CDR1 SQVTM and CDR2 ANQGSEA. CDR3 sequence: CSVEGSSGRAVNEQFF. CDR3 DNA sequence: TGCAGCGTTGAGGGCTCTAGCGGGAGGGCGGTAAATGAGCAGTTCTTC.

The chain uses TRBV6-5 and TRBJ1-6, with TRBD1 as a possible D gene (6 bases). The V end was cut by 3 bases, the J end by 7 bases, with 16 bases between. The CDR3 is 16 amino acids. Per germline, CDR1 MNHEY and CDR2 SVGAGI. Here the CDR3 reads CASSYFWGRGNSPLHF. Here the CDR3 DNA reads TGTGCCAGCAGTTATTTTTGGGGGCGCGGGAATTCACCCCTCCACTTT.

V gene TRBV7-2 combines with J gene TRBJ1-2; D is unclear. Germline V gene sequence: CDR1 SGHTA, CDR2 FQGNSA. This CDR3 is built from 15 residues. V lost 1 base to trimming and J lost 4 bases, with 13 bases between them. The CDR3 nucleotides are TGTGCCAGCAGCTTAGTTTGGCAGGTCGTCTATGGCTACACCTTC. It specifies CASSLVWQVVYGYTF.

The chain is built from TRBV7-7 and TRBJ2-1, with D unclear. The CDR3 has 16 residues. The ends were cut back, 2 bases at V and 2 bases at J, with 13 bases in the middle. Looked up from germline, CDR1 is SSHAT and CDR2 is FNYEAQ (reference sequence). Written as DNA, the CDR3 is TGTGCCAGCAGCTTATCCAGACGCAGCGCCTACAATGAGCAGTTCTTC. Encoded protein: CASSLSRRSAYNEQFF.

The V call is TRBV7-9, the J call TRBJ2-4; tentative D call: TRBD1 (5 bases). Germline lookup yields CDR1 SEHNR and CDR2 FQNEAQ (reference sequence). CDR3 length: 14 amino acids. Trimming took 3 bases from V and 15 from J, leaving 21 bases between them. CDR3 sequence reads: CASSFGAAQPPPYF. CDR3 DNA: TGTGCCAGCAGCTTTGGGGCAGCTCAGCCCCCCCCGTACTTC.

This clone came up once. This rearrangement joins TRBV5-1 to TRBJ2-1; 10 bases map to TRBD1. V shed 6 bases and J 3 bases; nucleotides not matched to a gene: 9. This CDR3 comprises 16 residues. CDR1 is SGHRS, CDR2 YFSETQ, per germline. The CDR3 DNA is TGCGCCAGCACCTTTACCGGGACAGGGGACTACAATGAGCAGTTCTTC. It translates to CASTFTGTGDYNEQFF.

The DNA for the CDR3 is TGTGCCAGCAGTGCTACAGGGGACTATGGCTACACCTTC. Translation: CASSATGDYGYTF. The chain uses TRBV6-4 and TRBJ1-2, with 7 bases fitting TRBD1. CDR3 length equals 13 residues. Germline trimming cut 4 bases from V and 3 bases from J; bases unmatched to any gene: 2. Looked up from germline, CDR1 is MRHNA and CDR2 is SNTAGT.

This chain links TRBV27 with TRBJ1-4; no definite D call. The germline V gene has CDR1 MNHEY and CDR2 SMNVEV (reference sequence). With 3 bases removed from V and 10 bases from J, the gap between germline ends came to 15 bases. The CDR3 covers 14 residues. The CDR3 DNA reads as TGTGCCAGCAGTTTCTCCACCGGTGGCGGAAAACTGTTTTTT. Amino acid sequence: CASSFSTGGGKLFF.

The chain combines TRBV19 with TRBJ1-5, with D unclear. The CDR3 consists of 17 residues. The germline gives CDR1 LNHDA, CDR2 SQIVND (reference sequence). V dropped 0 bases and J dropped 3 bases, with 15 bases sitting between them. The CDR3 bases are TGTGCCAGTAGTATAGATACCACTAGCATACACAATCAGCCCCAGCATTTT. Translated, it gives CASSIDTTSIHNQPQHF.

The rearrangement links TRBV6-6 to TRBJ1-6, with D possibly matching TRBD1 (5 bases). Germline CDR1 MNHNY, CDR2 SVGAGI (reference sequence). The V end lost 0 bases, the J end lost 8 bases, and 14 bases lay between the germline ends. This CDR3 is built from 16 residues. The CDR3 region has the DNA TGTGCCAGCAGTTACTCCCGACCCCAAGGGGATTCACCCCTCCACTTT. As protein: CASSYSRPQGDSPLHF.

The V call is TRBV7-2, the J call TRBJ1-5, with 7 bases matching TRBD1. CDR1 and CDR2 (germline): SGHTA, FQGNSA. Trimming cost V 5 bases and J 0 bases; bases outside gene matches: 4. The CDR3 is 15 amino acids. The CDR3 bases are TGTGCCAGCAGCGGGACAGCGCATAGCAATCAGCCCCAGCATTTT. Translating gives CASSGTAHSNQPQHF.

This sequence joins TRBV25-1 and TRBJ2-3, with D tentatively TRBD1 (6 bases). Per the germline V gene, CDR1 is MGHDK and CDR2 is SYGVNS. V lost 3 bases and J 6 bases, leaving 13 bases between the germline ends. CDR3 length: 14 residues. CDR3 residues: CASSEGQGWDTQYF. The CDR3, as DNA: TGTGCCAGCAGTGAGGGGCAGGGGTGGGATACGCAGTATTTT.

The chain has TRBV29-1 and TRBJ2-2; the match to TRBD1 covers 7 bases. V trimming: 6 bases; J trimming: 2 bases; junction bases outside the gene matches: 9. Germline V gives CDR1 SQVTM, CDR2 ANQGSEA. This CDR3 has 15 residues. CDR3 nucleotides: TGCAGCGTCACACCCTGGGACAGCAACACCGGGGAGCTGTTTTTT. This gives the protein CSVTPWDSNTGELFF.

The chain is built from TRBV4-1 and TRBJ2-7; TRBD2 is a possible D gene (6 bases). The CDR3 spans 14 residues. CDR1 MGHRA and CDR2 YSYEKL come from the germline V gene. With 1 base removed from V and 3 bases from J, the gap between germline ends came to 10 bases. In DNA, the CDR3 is TGCGCCAGCAGCCAAGGGACGGGGGACTACGAGCAGTACTTC. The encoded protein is CASSQGTGDYEQYF.

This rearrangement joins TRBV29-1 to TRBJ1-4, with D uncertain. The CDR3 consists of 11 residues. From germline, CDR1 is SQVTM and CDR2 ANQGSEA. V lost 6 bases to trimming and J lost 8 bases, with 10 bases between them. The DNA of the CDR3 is TGCAGCGTCTACATAGCCGAAAAACTGTTTTTT. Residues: CSVYIAEKLFF. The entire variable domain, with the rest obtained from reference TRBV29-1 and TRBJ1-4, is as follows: SAVISQKPSRDICQRGTSLTIQCQVDSQVTMMFWYRQQPGQSLTLIATANQGSEATYESGFVIDKFPISRPNLTFSTLTVSNMSPEDSSIYLCSVYIAEKLFFGSGTQLSVL.

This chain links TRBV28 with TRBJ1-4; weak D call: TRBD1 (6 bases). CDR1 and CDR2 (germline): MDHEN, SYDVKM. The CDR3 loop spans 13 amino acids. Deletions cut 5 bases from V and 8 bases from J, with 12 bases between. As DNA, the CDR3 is TGTGCCAGCAGTCCTCGACAGGCCGAAAAACTGTTTTTT. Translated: CASSPRQAEKLFF. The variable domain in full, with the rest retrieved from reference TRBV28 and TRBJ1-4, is DVKVTQSSRYLVKRTGEKVFLECVQDMDHENMFWYRQDPGLGLRLIYFSYDVKMKEKGDIPEGYSVSREKKERFSLILESASTNQTSMYLCASSPRQAEKLFFGSGTQLSVL.

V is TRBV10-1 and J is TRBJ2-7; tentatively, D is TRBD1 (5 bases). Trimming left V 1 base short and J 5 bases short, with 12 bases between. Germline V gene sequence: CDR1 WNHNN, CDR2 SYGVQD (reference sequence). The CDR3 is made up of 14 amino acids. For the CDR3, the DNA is TGCGCCAGCAGTGAGTTCAGGGTGAGCGACGAGCAGTACTTC. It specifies CASSEFRVSDEQYF.

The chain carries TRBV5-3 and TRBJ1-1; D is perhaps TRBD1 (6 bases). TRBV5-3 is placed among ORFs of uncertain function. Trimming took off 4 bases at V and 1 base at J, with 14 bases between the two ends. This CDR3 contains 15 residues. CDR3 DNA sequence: TGTGCCAGAAGCCCTTTAGGACAGCAGAACACTGAAGCTTTCTTT. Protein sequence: CARSPLGQQNTEAFF.

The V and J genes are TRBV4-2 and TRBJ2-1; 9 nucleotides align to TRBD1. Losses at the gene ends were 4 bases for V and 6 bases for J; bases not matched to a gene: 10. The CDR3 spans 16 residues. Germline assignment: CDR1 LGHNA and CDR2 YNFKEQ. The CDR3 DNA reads TGTGCCAGCAGCCTGCAAGGGGCGGGACAGGGCAATGAGCAGTTCTTC. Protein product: CASSLQGAGQGNEQFF.